These 29 T cell receptor beta chains were all obtained from the same sample, sequenced in a study of CD8+ T cells in alopecia areata. Regarding treatment: oral pan-JAK inhibitor, 5-10 mg twice daily. Following RNA extraction, reverse transcription yielded cDNA that acted as the sequencing template. Assay used: immunoSEQ multiplex PCR; TCRdb lists only in-frame clones, some missing. Seen here are 110,000 to 150,000 clones, approximately 85% observed once, and the top ten hold about 25%. The sequenced sample was CD8+ T cells sorted from blood, obtained at week 4, from a patient treated with tofacitinib. Receptor source: a human donor with alopecia areata.

V gene TRBV5-5 combines with J gene TRBJ2-5; D possibly matches TRBD1 or TRBD2 (5 bases each). TRBJ2-7 explains the end of the DNA better; the J call may be wrong. The CDR3 has 14 amino acids. The V gene's germline CDR1 is SGHKS and CDR2 YYEKEE (reference sequence). CDR3 bases: TGTGCCAGCAGCCCAATGGGGGACTCCTACGAGCAGTACTTC. This gives the protein CASSPMGDSYEQYF.

A single count supports this clone. The chain carries TRBV6-1 and TRBJ1-1, with a weak D call TRBD1 (5 bases). The CDR3 has 14 amino acids. Trimming left V 2 bases short and J 7 bases short, with 14 bases between. CDR1 is MNHNS, CDR2 SASEGT, per germline. CDR3 nucleotide sequence: TGTGCCAGCAGTGAAATGGTCAGGGCTGATGAAGCTTTCTTT. Translating gives CASSEMVRADEAFF.

The CDR3 DNA reads TGTGCCAGCAGCCAGTTATGGGCCAGAGATACGCAGTATTTT. Translation gives CASSQLWARDTQYF. This chain joins TRBV14 and TRBJ2-3, with D uncertain. Germline assignment: CDR1 SGHDN and CDR2 FVKESK. The germline V and J ends were trimmed by 3 bases and 5 bases, with 12 bases remaining between them. This CDR3 has 14 residues.

This clone occurred a few times. This sequence joins TRBV29-1 and TRBJ2-3; D uncertain. The V gene's germline CDR1 is SQVTM and CDR2 ANQGSEA. The CDR3 has 11 residues. Trimming stripped 8 bases from V and 2 bases from J, with 8 bases between. CDR3 amino acids: CSQGLTDTQYF. As DNA, the CDR3 is TGCAGCCAAGGGCTCACAGATACGCAGTATTTT.

The CDR3 nucleotides are TGTGCCATCAGTGTGCCGGGGGAGACGGGAGAGACCCAGTACTTC. The encoded protein is CAISVPGETGETQYF. The chain has TRBV10-3 and TRBJ2-5, with a tentative D call TRBD2 (6 bases). V was pared by 4 bases and J by 4 bases, with 16 bases between. The germline V gene has CDR1 ENHRY and CDR2 SYGVKD. The CDR3 covers 15 residues.

The J gene is TRBJ2-1, the V gene TRBV6-4, with unresolved D. Trimming took 3 bases from V and 3 from J, leaving 9 bases between them. CDR3 length equals 14 residues. Germline CDR1 MRHNA, CDR2 SNTAGT. CDR3 DNA sequence: TGTGCCAGCAGTGAAAATAGGGACTACAATGAGCAGTTCTTC. Amino acids: CASSENRDYNEQFF.

This CDR3 reads CASMRGNEQFF. The CDR3 DNA follows: TGTGCCAGTATGAGGGGCAATGAGCAGTTCTTC. The V gene is TRBV19, the J gene TRBJ2-1; D may match TRBD1 or TRBD2 (5 bases each). Germline V CDR1 and CDR2: LNHDA, SQIVND (reference sequence). This CDR3 region has 11 residues. Trimming pared 7 bases from V and 6 bases from J, leaving 7 bases between.

This clone was picked up one time. The chain links TRBV4-3 to TRBJ2-2, with 9 bases identical to TRBD2. From germline, CDR1 is LGHNA and CDR2 YSLEER. The CDR3 is made up of 17 amino acids. Trimming at V came to 0 bases and at J to 3 bases, leaving 5 bases not matched to a gene. DNA for the CDR3: TGCGCCAGCAGCCAAGAGGCCGGGACTAGCTACACCGGGGAGCTGTTTTTT. Residues: CASSQEAGTSYTGELFF.

The chain carries TRBV7-2 and TRBJ2-3; D is perhaps TRBD2 (6 bases). The V end was cut by 2 bases, the J end by 6 bases, with 15 bases between. The length of the CDR3 is 15 residues. The germline V gene encodes CDR1 SGHTA and CDR2 FQGNSA. CDR3 sequence: CASSLPGVLFDTQYF. CDR3 nucleotide sequence: TGTGCCAGCAGCTTACCGGGGGTGCTCTTTGATACGCAGTATTTT.

This clone was counted only a few times. The chain recombines TRBV4-3 with TRBJ2-5; 12 nucleotides agree with TRBD2. V shed 0 bases, J shed 5 bases, and the junction held 4 bases outside the gene matches. The CDR3 runs 16 residues. Germline CDR1 LGHNA, CDR2 YSLEER. The CDR3 here is CASSQDPSGGAETQYF. CDR3 nucleotides: TGCGCCAGCAGCCAAGATCCTAGCGGGGGGGCCGAGACCCAGTACTTC.

This clone was seen only a few times. Here the CDR3 reads CASSLDRLRNTEAFF. CDR3 coding DNA: TGTGCCAGCAGCTTGGACCGGTTAAGGAACACTGAAGCTTTCTTT. V is TRBV5-7 and J is TRBJ1-1; D is unclear. TRBV5-7 belongs to the ORF category, with a function that is uncertain. Between the trimmed V and J ends, which lost 0 bases and 1 base, there was a span of 10 bases. The CDR3 is 15 residues long.

The sample holds one count of this clone. The rearrangement joins TRBV2 to TRBJ2-7, with 11 bases that match TRBD1. The CDR3 contains 15 residues. V shed 3 bases, J shed 5 bases, and the junction held 6 bases outside the gene matches. Germline lookup yields CDR1 SNHLY and CDR2 FYNNEI. Written as DNA, the CDR3 is TGTGCCAGCAGTGACCCGGACAGGGGGCTCGACGAGCAGTACTTC. It translates to CASSDPDRGLDEQYF.

The chain combines TRBV27 with TRBJ2-7, with D maybe TRBD2 (6 bases). The germline gives CDR1 MNHEY, CDR2 SMNVEV (reference sequence). Trimming shortened V by 4 bases and J by 2 bases, and 12 bases separated the two germline ends. The CDR3 has 14 residues. The CDR3 region is CASSSSGWPYEQYF. Written as DNA, the CDR3 is TGTGCCAGCAGTTCCAGCGGGTGGCCCTACGAGCAGTACTTC.

The J gene is TRBJ2-7, the V gene TRBV25-1; 7 nucleotides line up with TRBD1. V was pared by 3 bases and J by 1 base, with 9 bases of the junction left unmatched. CDR1 MGHDK and CDR2 SYGVNS come from the germline V gene. The CDR3 is 16 residues long. This CDR3 is CASSDRGQGESYEQYF. CDR3 DNA: TGTGCCAGCAGTGATAGAGGCCAGGGGGAGTCCTACGAGCAGTACTTC.

The chain links TRBV7-2 to TRBJ2-3; D call uncertain. CDR1 SGHTA and CDR2 FQGNSA come from the germline V gene. Trimming removed 1 base from V and 5 bases from J, with 4 bases in between. The CDR3 is 12 amino acids. This CDR3 reads CASSLDVDTQYF. CDR3 in DNA: TGTGCCAGCAGCTTAGACGTAGATACGCAGTATTTT.

This clone was seen only once. The chain carries TRBV27 and TRBJ2-7; no definite D call. V was shortened by 5 bases and J by 2 bases, with 13 bases between the two germline ends. The CDR3 contains 14 residues. CDR1 MNHEY and CDR2 SMNVEV come from the germline V gene (reference sequence). CDR3 amino acids: CASSPGPATYEQYF. The CDR3 DNA reads as TGTGCCAGCAGTCCCGGCCCCGCCACCTACGAGCAGTACTTC.

This clone appeared once. V usage is TRBV7-2 and J usage is TRBJ2-5; TRBD1 or TRBD2 may be the D gene (5 bases each). The CDR3 covers 13 residues. Trimming pared 4 bases from V and 4 bases from J, leaving 10 bases between. The V gene's germline CDR1 is SGHTA and CDR2 FQGNSA. CDR3 in DNA: TGTGCCAGCAGCTCCTGGGACGGAGAGACCCAGTACTTC. Translating it yields CASSSWDGETQYF.

V gene TRBV7-8 combines with J gene TRBJ2-5, with 8 bases fitting TRBD2. CDR3 length: 15 residues. The V gene end was trimmed by 6 bases and the J gene end by 5 bases; junction bases not matched to a gene: 11. Germline V CDR1 and CDR2: SGHVS, FQNEAQ. The CDR3: CASRRRRGGGETQYF. The CDR3 DNA follows: TGTGCCAGCAGACGCCGTCGGGGGGGCGGTGAGACCCAGTACTTC.

This chain uses TRBV4-1 with TRBJ2-1, with 10 positions matching TRBD2. The ends lost 4 bases at V and 6 bases at J; junction bases unmatched: 6. Germline CDR1 MGHRA, CDR2 YSYEKL. The CDR3 spans 15 residues. Here the CDR3 DNA reads TGCGCCAGCAGCCCTTTAGCGGGGGGAGGCAATGAGCAGTTCTTC. It codes for CASSPLAGGGNEQFF.

The J gene is TRBJ2-2, the V gene TRBV27, with D possibly TRBD2 on 6 matching bases. The CDR3 consists of 14 residues. V was cut by 6 bases and J by 0 bases, with 8 bases left in between. Germline V CDR1 and CDR2: MNHEY, SMNVEV (reference sequence). CDR3 region: CASSPGANTGELFF. The DNA of the CDR3 is TGTGCCAGCAGCCCGGGGGCGAACACCGGGGAGCTGTTTTTT.

V is TRBV7-9 and J is TRBJ2-5, with D possibly being TRBD2 (5 bases). Germline V gene lookup returns CDR1 SEHNR and CDR2 FQNEAQ (reference sequence). Trimming left V 3 bases short and J 0 bases short, with 5 bases between. The CDR3 consists of 13 residues. The DNA for the CDR3 is TGTGCCAGCAGCTTCGGGGACCAAGAGACCCAGTACTTC. Protein: CASSFGDQETQYF.

This clone has just a few counts. The rearrangement uses TRBV27 and TRBJ2-7; TRBD1 matches 11 bases. V was clipped by 3 bases and J by 2 bases; unmatched bases: 3. This CDR3 region has 15 residues. CDR1 is MNHEY and CDR2 is SMNVEV in the germline V gene (reference sequence). The CDR3 loop is CASSFSGQGAYEQYF. The DNA of the CDR3 is TGTGCCAGCAGTTTTTCGGGACAGGGGGCCTACGAGCAGTACTTC.

This clone turned up a few times. CDR3 in DNA: TGTGCCAGCAGTTACTCAGGGGGCGATGAGACCCAGTACTTC. This encodes CASSYSGGDETQYF. This chain connects TRBV6-5 to TRBJ2-5, with 7 bases lining up with TRBD1. The CDR3 covers 14 residues. With V trimmed by 0 bases and J by 5 bases, 3 bases remained unmatched. Looked up from germline, CDR1 is MNHEY and CDR2 is SVGAGI.

V and J are TRBV7-9 and TRBJ2-5; maybe TRBD2 (5 bases). This CDR3 has 14 amino acids. Trimming left V 0 bases short and J 5 bases short, with 10 bases between. Germline V gives CDR1 SEHNR, CDR2 FQNEAQ (reference sequence). CDR3 amino acids: CASSLAGREETQYF. CDR3 nucleotides: TGTGCCAGCAGCTTAGCGGGGAGAGAGGAGACCCAGTACTTC.

The rearrangement uses TRBV27 and TRBJ2-7; the D gene is possibly TRBD2 (6 bases). V dropped 5 bases and J dropped 4 bases, with 21 bases sitting between them. CDR1 and CDR2 from the germline V gene are MNHEY and SMNVEV (reference sequence). The CDR3 runs 16 residues. The CDR3, as DNA: TGTGCCAGCAGTCCCGACTTCTTCGGTAGCGGATACGAGCAGTACTTC. Its protein is CASSPDFFGSGYEQYF.

V usage is TRBV4-2 and J usage is TRBJ2-3, with D tentatively TRBD2 (7 bases). Trimming removed 0 bases at V and 5 bases at J, with 21 bases between. Germline loops: CDR1 LGHNA, CDR2 YNFKEQ. CDR3 length: 18 amino acids. The CDR3 loop reads CASSQDLMLGGPGDTQYF. The CDR3 DNA reads as TGTGCCAGCAGCCAAGACCTTATGCTGGGGGGGCCGGGAGATACGCAGTATTTT.

The DNA for the CDR3 is TGTGCCAGTAGTATTAGGGTGACTAGCGGGGTCCTCGGCACAGATACGCAGTATTTT. Its translation is CASSIRVTSGVLGTDTQYF. The genes are TRBV19 and TRBJ2-3; 11 bases line up with TRBD2. Germline V lookup: CDR1 LNHDA, CDR2 SQIVND (reference sequence). The CDR3 runs 19 residues. V dropped 3 bases and J dropped 1; count of bases not matched to a gene: 12.

The chain combines TRBV27 with TRBJ2-7; 11 nucleotides line up with TRBD2. V lost 7 bases, J lost 5 bases, and 10 bases stayed unmatched. The CDR3 is 15 residues long. Germline V gives CDR1 MNHEY, CDR2 SMNVEV (reference sequence). CDR3 in amino acids: CASKRSSGGIHEQYF. CDR3 DNA: TGTGCCAGCAAGCGGTCTAGCGGGGGGATCCACGAGCAGTACTTC.

The chain couples TRBV4-3 to TRBJ2-1; TRBD1 matches at 10 bases. CDR3 length equals 16 residues. Losses at the gene ends were 5 bases for V and 2 bases for J; bases not matched to a gene: 6. Germline V lookup: CDR1 LGHNA, CDR2 YSLEER. CDR3 bases: TGCGCCAGCAGCTCCTGGACAGGGGGGGCCTACAATGAGCAGTTCTTC. Protein sequence: CASSSWTGGAYNEQFF.